A selection of T cell receptor beta chains follows, all from one sample in a study of shared clonotypes between healthy human individuals. TCRdb's table, derived via immunoSEQ multiplex PCR, lists solely in-frame clones and lacks some. The table lists approximately 500,000 clones, 79% of them singletons. Sequencing was carried out using PBMCs. These receptors were collected from a woman aged 40 to 49 in good health. Some clones in this sample may be carry-over from other donors' samples. Each CDR3 is given with its conserved first and last residue. The D gene is left open where the match is weak.

d_call,v_call,cdr3_aa
-,TRBV11-2,CASSPYLSSYNEQFF
TRBD1,TRBV2,CASSPGTANTGELFF
-,TRBV9,CASSVAGLAKNIQYF
TRBD1,TRBV7-7,CASSTGTGATDTQYF
TRBD2,TRBV18,CASSPRGGLSSYNEQFF
-,TRBV5-1,CASSIGTLHTEAFF
-,TRBV27,CASGRAGALETQYF
-,TRBV7-7,CASSLDSSQVQYF
-,TRBV19,CASSTDRNTEAFF
TRBD1,TRBV28,CASSYRTGGELW
-,TRBV28,CASSFVGQPQHF
-,TRBV7-3,CASSQGGSGSYNEQFF
-,TRBV5-6,CASSYGVFGTEAFF
TRBD1,TRBV18,CASSPGTGMADTQYF
-,TRBV11-2,CASSLDPRGYEQYF
TRBD2,TRBV7-3,CASSPSGRAEETQYF
-,TRBV27,CASSLSSAYQETQYF
-,TRBV28,CASRHPGPYTGELFF
TRBD1,TRBV29-1,CSVEGQGVGYEQYF
-,TRBV14,CASSPLRAGELFF
-,TRBV25-1,CASSAQGIHEQYF
TRBD1,TRBV30,CAWSRPGGPPYEQYF
-,TRBV13,CASSLGTSYTDTQYF
-,TRBV11-2,CASSRTGSGYNEQFF
TRBD1,TRBV7-2,CASSLGQGVLYEQYF
-,TRBV7-9,CASSFRTDNEQFF
TRBD2,TRBV5-1,CASSETSGIANEQFF
TRBD1,TRBV4-1,CASSLDRGNYGYTF
-,TRBV7-7,CASSFRSSERQETQYF
-,TRBV5-1,CASSLAQGMGYTF
TRBD1,TRBV11-1,CASSKDRGPYNEQFF
-,TRBV11-3,CASRSSGAGGGDEQFF
-,TRBV18,CASSREAGNTIYF
TRBD2,TRBV6-5,CASSEGTRYEQYF
-,TRBV5-1,CASSLEGRGGTEAFF
-,TRBV19,CASSARQGTYEQYF
-,TRBV7-2,CASSVQRGELFF
TRBD1,TRBV4-1,CASSLDRGTRTIYF
-,TRBV28,CASSSSGTENYGYTF
-,TRBV4-2,CASSQDGGQGTSTDTQYF
TRBD1,TRBV28,CASRGPGQGNYGYTF
TRBD2,TRBV5-1,CASRTSGRETQYF
-,TRBV28,CASSPPSSGNTIYF
-,TRBV27,CASSSRVLGAKNIQYF
TRBD1,TRBV7-6,CASSRQGSEKLFF
TRBD1,TRBV7-9,CASSHRGAEKLFF
TRBD1,TRBV28,CASSLTFGQGNTEAFF
-,TRBV19,CASSRESHSNQPQHF